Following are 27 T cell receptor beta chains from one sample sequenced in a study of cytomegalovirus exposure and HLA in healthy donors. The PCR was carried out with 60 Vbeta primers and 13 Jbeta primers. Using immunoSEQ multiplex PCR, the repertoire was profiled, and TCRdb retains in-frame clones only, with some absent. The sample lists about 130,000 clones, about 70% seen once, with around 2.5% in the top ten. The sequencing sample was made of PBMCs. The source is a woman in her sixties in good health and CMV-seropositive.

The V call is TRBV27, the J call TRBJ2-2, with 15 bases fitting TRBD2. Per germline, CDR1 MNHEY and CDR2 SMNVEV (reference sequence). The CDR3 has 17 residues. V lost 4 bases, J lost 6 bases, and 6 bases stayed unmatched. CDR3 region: CASSSPGLAGGSGELFF. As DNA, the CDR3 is TGTGCCAGCAGTTCCCCAGGACTAGCGGGGGGGTCCGGGGAGCTGTTTTTT.

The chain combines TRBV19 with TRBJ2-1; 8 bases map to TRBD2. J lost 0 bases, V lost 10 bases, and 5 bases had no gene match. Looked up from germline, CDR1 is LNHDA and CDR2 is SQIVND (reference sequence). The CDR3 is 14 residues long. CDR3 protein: CATGGVYSYNEQFF. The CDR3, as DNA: TGTGCCACCGGGGGGGTATACTCCTACAATGAGCAGTTCTTC.

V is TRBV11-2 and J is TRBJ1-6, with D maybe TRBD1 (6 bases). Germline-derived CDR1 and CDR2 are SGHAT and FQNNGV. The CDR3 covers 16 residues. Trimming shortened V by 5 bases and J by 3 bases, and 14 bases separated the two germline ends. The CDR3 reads CASSPQGNSYNSPLHF. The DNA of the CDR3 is TGTGCCAGCAGCCCACAGGGTAATAGCTATAATTCACCCCTCCACTTT.

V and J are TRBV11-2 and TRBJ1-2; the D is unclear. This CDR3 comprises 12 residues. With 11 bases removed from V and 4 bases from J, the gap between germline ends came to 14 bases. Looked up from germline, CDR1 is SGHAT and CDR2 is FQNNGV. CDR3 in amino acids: CALSPGSYGYTF. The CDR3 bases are TGTGCCCTTTCTCCCGGGTCCTATGGCTACACCTTC.

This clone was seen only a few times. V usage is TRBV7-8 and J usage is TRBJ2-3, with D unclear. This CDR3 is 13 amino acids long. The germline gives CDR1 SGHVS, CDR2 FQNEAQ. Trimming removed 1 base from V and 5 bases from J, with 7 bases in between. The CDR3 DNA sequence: TGTGCCAGCAGCTTAGAAATCCAAGATACGCAGTATTTT. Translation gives CASSLEIQDTQYF.

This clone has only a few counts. The CDR3 DNA follows: TGTGCCAGCCAACAGGGGGGGTATGGCTACACCTTC. This sequence encodes CASQQGGYGYTF. The chain has TRBV25-1 and TRBJ1-2, with 8 positions matching TRBD1. The ends lost 8 bases at V and 5 bases at J; junction bases unmatched: 4. The germline V gene has CDR1 MGHDK and CDR2 SYGVNS. This CDR3 contains 12 residues.

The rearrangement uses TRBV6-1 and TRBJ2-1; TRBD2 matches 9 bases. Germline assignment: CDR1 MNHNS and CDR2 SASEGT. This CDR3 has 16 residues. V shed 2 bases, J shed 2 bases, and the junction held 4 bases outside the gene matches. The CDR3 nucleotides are TGTGCCAGCAGTGAATTCCAGCGGGGGGCCTACAATGAGCAGTTCTTC. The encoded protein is CASSEFQRGAYNEQFF.

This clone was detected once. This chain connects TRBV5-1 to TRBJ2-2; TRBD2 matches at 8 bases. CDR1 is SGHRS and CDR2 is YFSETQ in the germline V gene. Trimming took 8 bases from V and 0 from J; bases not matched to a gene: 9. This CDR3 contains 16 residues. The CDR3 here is CASQTPGLANTGELFF. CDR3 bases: TGCGCCAGTCAAACTCCGGGACTAGCGAACACCGGGGAGCTGTTTTTT.

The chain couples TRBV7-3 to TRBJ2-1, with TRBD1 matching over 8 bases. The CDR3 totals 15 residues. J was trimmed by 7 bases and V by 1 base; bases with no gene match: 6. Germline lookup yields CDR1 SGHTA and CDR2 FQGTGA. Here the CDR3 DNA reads TGTGCCAGCAGCTTAAGGGGGGACAGGAAAAATGAGCAGTTCTTC. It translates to CASSLRGDRKNEQFF.

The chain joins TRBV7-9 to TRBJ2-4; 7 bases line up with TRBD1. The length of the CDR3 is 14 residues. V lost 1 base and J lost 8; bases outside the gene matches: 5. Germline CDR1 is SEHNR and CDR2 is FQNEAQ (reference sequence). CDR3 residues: CASSLGDRAYIQYF. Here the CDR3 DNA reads TGTGCCAGCAGCTTAGGAGACAGGGCGTACATTCAGTACTTC.

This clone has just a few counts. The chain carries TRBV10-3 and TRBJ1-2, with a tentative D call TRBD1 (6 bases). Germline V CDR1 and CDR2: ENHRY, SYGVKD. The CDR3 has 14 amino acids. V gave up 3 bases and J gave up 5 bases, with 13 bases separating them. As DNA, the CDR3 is TGTGCCATCAGTGACCCCGAGGGGGGGTATGGCTACACCTTC. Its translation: CAISDPEGGYGYTF.

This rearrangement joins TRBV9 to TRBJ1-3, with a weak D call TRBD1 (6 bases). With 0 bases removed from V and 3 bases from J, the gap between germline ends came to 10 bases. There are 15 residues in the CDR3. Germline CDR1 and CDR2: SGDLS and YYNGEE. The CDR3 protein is CASSVDRAFGNTIYF. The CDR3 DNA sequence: TGTGCCAGCAGCGTAGACAGGGCATTTGGAAACACCATATATTTT.

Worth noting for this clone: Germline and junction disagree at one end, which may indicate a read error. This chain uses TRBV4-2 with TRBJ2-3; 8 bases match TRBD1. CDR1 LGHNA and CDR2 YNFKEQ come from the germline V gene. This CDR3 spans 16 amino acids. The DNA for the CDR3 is TGTGCCAGCAGCAAAGATAGGACAGGGTATAAAGATACGCAGTATTTT. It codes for CASSKDRTGYKDTQYF.

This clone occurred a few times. The CDR3 DNA is TGCAGTGCAGGGGATTCGTACAATGAGCAGTTCTTC. This sequence encodes CSAGDSYNEQFF. The rearrangement uses TRBV29-1 and TRBJ2-1; maybe TRBD1 (6 bases). The germline V gene has CDR1 SQVTM and CDR2 ANQGSEA. The CDR3 consists of 12 residues.

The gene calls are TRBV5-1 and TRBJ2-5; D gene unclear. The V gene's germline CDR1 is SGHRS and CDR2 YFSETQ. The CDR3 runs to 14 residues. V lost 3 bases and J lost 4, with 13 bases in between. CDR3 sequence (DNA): TGCGCCAGCAGCTCGGCGGTTAATGGAGAGACCCAGTACTTC. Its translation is CASSSAVNGETQYF.

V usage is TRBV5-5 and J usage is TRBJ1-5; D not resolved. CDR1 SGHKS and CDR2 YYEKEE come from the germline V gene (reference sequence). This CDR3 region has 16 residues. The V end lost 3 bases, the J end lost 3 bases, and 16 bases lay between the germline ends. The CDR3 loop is CASSSTSGSDNQPQHF. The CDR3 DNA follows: TGTGCCAGCAGCTCCACCTCCGGGAGCGACAATCAGCCCCAGCATTTT.

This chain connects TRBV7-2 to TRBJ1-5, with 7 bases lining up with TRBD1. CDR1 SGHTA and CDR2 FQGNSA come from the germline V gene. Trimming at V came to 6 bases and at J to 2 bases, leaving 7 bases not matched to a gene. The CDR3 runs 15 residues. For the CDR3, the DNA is TGTGCCAGCAGGACAGGGAATAGGGGCAATCAGCCCCAGCATTTT. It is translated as CASRTGNRGNQPQHF.

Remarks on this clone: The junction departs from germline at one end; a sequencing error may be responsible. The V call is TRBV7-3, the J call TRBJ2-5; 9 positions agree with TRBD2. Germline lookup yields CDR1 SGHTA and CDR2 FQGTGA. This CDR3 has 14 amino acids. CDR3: CASSPGLAGEIQYF. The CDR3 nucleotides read TGTGCCAGCAGCCCGGGACTAGCCGGGGAGATCCAGTACTTC.

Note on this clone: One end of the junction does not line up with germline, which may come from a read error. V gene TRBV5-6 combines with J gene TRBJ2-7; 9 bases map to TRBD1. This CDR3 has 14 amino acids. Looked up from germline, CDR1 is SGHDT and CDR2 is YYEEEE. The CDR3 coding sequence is TGTGTCAGCAGCCGGGGACAGGGAGCCTACGAGCAGTACTTC. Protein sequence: CVSSRGQGAYEQYF.

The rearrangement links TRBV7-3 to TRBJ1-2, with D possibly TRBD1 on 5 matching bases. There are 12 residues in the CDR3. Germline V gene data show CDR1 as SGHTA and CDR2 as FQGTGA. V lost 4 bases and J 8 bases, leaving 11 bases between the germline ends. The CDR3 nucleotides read TGTGCCAGCAGCTCCCCGACAGACGGCTACACCTTC. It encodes CASSSPTDGYTF.

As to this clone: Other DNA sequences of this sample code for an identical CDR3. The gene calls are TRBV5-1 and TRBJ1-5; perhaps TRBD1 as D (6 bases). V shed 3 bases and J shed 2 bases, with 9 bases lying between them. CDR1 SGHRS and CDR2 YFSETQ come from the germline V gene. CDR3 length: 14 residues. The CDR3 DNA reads TGCGCCAGCAGCTCTTCAGGGGGCAATCAGCCCCAGCATTTT. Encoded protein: CASSSSGGNQPQHF.

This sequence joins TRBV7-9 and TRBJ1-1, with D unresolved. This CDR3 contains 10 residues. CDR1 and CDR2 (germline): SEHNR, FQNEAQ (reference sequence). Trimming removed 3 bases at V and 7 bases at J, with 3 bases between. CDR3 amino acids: CASSFREAFF. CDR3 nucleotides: TGTGCCAGCAGCTTCCGTGAAGCTTTCTTT.

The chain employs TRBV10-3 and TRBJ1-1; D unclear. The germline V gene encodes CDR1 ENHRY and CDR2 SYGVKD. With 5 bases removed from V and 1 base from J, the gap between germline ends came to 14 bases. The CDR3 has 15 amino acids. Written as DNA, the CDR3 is TGTGCCATCAGTAAAGGAGACGGAGCGAACACTGAAGCTTTCTTT. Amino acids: CAISKGDGANTEAFF.

The CDR3 DNA sequence: TGTGCCAGTAGTATAGGAGCCCGGGACAGGGCTAACTATGGCTACACCTTC. Its translation is CASSIGARDRANYGYTF. The rearrangement joins TRBV19 to TRBJ1-2; TRBD1 agrees at 9 bases. Trimming took 1 base from V and 0 from J; bases not matched to a gene: 6. The CDR3 has 17 residues. The germline V gene encodes CDR1 LNHDA and CDR2 SQIVND (reference sequence).

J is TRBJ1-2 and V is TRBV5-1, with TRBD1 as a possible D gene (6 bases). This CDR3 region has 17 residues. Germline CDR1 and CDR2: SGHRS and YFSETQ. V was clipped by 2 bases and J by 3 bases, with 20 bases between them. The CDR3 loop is CASSLEITGKWDYGYTF. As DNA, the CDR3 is TGCGCCAGCAGCTTAGAAATTACAGGGAAGTGGGACTATGGCTACACCTTC.

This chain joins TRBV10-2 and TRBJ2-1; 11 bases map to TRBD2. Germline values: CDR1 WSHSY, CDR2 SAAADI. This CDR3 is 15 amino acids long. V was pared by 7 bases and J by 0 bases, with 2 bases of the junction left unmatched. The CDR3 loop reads CASNSGGASYNEQFF. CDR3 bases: TGCGCCAGCAATAGCGGGGGGGCCTCCTACAATGAGCAGTTCTTC.

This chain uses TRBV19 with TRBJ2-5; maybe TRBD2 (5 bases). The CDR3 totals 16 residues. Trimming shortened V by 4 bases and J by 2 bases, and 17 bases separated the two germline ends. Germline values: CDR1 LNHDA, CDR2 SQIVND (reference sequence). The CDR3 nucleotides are TGTGCCAGTAGTAAGGCTAGCCGGTCCCCACAAGAGACCCAGTACTTC. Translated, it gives CASSKASRSPQETQYF.